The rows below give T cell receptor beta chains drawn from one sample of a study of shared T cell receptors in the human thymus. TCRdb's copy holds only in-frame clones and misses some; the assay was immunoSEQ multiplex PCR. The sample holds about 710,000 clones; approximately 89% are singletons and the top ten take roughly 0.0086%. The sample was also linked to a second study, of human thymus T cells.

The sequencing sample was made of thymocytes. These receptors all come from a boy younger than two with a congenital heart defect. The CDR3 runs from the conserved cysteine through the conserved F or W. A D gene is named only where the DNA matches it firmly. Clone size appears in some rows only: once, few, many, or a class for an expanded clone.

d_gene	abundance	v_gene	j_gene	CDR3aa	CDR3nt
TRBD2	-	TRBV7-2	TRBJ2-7	CASSFTSAPYEQYF	TGTGCCAGCAGCTTTACTAGCGCTCCCTACGAGCAGTACTTC
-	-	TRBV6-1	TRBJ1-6	CASSTNRVDNSPLHF	TGTGCCAGCAGTACTAACAGGGTCGATAATTCCCCCCTCCACTTT
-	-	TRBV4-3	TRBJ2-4	CASSQETGKGAKNIQYF	TGCGCCAGCAGCCAAGAAACGGGGAAAGGTGCCAAAAACATTCAGTACTTC
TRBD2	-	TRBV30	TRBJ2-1	CAWNSGRDNEQFF	TGTGCCTGGAACAGCGGGAGGGACAATGAGCAGTTCTTC
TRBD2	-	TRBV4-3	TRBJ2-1	CASSHPRTSGKNNEQFF	TGCGCCAGCAGCCACCCCCGCACTAGCGGGAAAAACAATGAGCAGTTCTTC
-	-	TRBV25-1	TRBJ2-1	CASSVAGPYNEQFF	TGTGCCAGCAGTGTTGCGGGCCCCTACAATGAGCAGTTCTTC
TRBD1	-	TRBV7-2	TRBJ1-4	CASSLQTSTGGSEKLFF	TGTGCCAGCAGCCTACAGACGTCGACAGGGGGTAGTGAAAAACTGTTTTTT
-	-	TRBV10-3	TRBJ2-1	CAIIGVTSTEQFF	TGTGCCATCATTGGGGTAACTAGCACTGAGCAGTTCTTC
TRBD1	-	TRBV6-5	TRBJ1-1	CASSSGTGFTEAFF	TGTGCCAGCAGTTCCGGGACAGGGTTTACTGAAGCTTTCTTT
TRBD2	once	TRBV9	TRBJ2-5	CASSAPRTSGVPQETQYF	TGTGCCAGCAGCGCACCCCGGACTAGCGGGGTGCCACAAGAGACCCAGTACTTC
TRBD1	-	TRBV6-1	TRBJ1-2	CATLPDRGYYYGYTF	TGTGCCACGTTGCCGGACAGGGGTTATTACTATGGCTACACCTTC
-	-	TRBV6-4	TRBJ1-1	CASSGDTSEFFTEAFF	TGTGCCAGCAGTGGGGACACCAGTGAGTTCTTCACTGAAGCTTTCTTT
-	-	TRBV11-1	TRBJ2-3	CASSLVHSHTDTQYF	TGTGCCAGCAGCTTAGTTCACTCCCACACAGATACGCAGTATTTT
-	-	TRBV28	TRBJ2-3	CASDQGGPGETDTQYF	TGTGCCAGCGATCAAGGAGGGCCGGGAGAAACAGATACGCAGTATTTT
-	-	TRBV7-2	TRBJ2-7	CASSLGYSYEQYF	TGTGCCAGCAGCTTAGGGTACAGCTACGAGCAGTACTTC
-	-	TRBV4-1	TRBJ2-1	CASSQDLASNEQFF	TGCGCCAGCAGCCAAGATCTAGCGTCGAATGAGCAGTTCTTC
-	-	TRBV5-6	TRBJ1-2	CASGLRGNYGYTF	TGTGCCAGCGGTCTCCGGGGAAACTATGGCTACACCTTC
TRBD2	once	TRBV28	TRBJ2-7	CASSLGLSSYEQYF	TGTGCCAGCAGTCTGGGACTATCGAGCTACGAGCAGTACTTC
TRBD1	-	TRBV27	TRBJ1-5	CASSFRRDRANYSNQPQHF	TGTGCCAGCAGCTTTCGGCGGGACAGGGCCAATTATAGCAATCAGCCCCAGCATTTT
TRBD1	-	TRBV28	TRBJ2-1	CASSFLPGTGKYEQFF	TGTGCCAGCAGTTTTCTCCCCGGGACAGGGAAGTATGAGCAGTTCTTC